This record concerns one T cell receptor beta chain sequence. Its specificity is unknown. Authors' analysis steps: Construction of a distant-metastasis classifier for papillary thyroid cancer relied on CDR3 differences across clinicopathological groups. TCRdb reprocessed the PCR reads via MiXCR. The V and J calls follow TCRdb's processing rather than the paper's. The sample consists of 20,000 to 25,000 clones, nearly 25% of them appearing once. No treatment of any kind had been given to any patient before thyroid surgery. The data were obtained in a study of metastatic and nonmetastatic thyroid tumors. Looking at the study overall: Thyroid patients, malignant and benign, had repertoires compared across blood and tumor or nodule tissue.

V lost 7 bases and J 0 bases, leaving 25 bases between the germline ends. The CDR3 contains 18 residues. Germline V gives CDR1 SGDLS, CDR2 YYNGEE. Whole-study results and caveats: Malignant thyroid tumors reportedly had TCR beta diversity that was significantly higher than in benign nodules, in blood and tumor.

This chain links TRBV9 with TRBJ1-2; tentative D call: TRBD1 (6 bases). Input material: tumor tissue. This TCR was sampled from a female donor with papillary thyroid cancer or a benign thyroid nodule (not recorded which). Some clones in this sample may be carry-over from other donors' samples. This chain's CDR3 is CASGLTRDNPSANYGYTF. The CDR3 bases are TGTGCCAGCGGTTTAACCAGGGACAACCCTTCAGCTAACTATGGCTACACCTTC. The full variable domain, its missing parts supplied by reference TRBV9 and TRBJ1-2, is DSGVTQTPKHLITATGQRVTLRCSPRSGDLSVYWYQQSLDQGLQFLIQYYNGEERAKGNILERFSAQQFPDLHSELNLSSLELGDSALYFCASGLTRDNPSANYGYTFGSGTRLTVV.